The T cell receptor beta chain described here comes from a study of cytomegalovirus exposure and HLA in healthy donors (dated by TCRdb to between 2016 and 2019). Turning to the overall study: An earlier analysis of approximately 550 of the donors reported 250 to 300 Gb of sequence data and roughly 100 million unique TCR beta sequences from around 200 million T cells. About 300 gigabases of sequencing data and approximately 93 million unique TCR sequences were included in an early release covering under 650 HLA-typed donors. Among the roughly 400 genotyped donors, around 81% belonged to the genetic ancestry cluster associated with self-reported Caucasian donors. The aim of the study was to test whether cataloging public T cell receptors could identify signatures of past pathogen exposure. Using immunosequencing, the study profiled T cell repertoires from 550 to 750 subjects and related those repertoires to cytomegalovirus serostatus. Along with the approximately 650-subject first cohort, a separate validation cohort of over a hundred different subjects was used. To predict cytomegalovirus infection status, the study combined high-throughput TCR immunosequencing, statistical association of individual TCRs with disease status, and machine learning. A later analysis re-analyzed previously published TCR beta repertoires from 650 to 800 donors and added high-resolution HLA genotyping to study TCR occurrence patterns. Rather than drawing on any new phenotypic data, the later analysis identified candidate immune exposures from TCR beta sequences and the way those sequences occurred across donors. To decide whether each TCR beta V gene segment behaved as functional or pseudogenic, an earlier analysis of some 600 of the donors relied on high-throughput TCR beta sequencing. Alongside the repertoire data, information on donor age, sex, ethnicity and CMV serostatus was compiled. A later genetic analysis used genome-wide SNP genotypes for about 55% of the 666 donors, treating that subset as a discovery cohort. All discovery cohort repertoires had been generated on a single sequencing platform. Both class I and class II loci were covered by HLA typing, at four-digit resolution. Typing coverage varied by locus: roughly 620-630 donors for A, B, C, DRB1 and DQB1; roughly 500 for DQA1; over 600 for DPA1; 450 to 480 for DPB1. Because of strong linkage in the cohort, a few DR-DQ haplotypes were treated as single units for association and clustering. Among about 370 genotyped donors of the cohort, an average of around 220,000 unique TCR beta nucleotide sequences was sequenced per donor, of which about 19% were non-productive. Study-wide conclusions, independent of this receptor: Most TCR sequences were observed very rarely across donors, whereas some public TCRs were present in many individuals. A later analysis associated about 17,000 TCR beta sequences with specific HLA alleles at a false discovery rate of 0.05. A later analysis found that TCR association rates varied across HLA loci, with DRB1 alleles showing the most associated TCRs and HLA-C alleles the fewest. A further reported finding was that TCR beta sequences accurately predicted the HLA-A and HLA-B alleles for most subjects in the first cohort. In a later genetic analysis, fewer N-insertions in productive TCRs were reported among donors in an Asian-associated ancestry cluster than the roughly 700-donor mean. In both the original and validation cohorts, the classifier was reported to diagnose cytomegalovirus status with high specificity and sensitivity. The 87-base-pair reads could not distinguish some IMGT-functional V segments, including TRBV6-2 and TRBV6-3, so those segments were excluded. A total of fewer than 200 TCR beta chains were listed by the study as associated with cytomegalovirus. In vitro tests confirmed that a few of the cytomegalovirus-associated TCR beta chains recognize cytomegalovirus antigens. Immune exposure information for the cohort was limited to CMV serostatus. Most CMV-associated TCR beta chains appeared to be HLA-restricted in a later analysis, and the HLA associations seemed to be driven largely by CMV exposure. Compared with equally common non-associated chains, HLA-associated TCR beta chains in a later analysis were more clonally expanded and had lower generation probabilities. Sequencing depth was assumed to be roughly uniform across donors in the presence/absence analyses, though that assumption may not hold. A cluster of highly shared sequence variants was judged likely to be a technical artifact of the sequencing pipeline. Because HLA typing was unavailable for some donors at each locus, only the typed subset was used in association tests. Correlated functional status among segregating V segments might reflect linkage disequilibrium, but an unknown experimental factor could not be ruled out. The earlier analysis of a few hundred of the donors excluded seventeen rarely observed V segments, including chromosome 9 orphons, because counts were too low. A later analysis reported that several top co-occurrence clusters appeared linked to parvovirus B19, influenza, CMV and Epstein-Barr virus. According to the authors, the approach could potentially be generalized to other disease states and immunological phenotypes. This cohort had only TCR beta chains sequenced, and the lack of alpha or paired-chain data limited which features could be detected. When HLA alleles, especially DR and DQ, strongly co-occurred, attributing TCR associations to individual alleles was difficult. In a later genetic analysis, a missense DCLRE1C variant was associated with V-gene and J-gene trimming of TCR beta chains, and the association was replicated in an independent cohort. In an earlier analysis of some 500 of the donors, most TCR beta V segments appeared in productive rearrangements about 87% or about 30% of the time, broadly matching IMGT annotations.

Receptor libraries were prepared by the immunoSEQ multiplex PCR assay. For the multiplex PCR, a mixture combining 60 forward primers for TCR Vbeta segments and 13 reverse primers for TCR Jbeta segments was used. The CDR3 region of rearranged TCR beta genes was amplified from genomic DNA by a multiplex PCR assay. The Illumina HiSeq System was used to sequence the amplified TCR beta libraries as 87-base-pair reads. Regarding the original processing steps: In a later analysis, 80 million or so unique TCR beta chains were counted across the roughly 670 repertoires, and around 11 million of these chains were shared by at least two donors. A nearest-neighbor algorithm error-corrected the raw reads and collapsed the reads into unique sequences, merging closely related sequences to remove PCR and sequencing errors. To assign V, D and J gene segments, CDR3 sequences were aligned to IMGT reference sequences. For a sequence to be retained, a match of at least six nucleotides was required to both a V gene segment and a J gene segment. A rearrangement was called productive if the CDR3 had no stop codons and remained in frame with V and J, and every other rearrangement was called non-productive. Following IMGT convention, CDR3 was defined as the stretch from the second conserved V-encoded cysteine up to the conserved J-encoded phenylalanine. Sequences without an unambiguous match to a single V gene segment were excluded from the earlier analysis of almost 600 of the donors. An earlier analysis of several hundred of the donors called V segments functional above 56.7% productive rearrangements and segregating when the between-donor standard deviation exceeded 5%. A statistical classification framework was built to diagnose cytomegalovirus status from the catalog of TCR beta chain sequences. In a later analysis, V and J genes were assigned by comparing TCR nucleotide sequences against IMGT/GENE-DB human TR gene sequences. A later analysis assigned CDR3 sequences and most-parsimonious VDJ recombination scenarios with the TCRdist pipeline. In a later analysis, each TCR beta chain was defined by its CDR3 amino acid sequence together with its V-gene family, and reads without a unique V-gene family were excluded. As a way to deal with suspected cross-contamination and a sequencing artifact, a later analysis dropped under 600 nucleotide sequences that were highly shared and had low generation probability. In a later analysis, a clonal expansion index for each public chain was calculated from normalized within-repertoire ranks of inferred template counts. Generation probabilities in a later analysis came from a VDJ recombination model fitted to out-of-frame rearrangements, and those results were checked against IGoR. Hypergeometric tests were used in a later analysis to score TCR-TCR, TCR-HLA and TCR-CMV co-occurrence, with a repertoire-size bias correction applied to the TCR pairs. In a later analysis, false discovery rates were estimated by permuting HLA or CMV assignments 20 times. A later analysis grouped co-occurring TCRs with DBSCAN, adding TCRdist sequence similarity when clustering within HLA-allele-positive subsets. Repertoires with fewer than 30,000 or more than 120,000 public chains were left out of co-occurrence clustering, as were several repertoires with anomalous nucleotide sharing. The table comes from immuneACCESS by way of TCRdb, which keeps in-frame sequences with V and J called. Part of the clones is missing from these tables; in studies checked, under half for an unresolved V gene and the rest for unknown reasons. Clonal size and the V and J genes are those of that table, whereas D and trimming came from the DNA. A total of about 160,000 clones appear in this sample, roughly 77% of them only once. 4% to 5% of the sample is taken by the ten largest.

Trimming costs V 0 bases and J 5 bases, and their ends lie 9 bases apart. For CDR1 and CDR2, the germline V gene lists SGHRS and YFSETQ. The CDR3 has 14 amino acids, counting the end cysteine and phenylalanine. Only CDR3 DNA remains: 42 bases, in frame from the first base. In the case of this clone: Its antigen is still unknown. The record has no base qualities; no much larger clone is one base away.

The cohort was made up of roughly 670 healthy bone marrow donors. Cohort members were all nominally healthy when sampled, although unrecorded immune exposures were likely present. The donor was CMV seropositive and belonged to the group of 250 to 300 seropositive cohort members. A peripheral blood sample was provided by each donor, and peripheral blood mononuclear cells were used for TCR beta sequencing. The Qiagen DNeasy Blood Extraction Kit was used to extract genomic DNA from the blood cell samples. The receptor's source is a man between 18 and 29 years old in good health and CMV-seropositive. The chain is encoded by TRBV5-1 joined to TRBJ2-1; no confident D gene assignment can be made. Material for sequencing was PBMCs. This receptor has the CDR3 CASSLVGSDNEQFF. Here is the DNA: TGCGCCAGCAGCTTGGTTGGAAGCGACAATGAGCAGTTCTTC.